These 13 T cell receptor beta chains came from one sample sequenced in a study of blood T cell repertoires in COVID-19 (dated by TCRdb to 2020 to 2022). The method was the immunoSEQ multiplex PCR assay. Sourced from immuneACCESS, this table was stored by TCRdb with only in-frame sequences that have V and J called. A share of the clones is absent; for the studies checked, an unresolved V gene accounts for under half, and the remainder has no known explanation. Counted in this sample were 45,000 to 60,000 clones; around four fifths of them appeared once. 14% of the sample is taken by the ten largest. The specimen was peripheral blood. All receptors derive from a human donor with acute or convalescent COVID-19. The donor label of this sample is uncertain.

V usage is TRBV29-1 and J usage is TRBJ1-5, with unresolved D. There are 12 residues in the CDR3. The germline gives CDR1 SQVTM, CDR2 ANQGSEA. V gave up 0 bases and J gave up 7 bases, with 7 bases separating them. The CDR3 DNA reads as TGCAGCGTTGAAGATCTTGGCCAGCCCCAGCATTTT. Translation: CSVEDLGQPQHF.

The chain uses TRBV19 and TRBJ2-7; D is perhaps TRBD1 (5 bases). In germline, CDR1 is LNHDA, CDR2 SQIVND (reference sequence). With 0 bases removed from V and 0 bases from J, the gap between germline ends came to 9 bases. This CDR3 is 15 amino acids long. CDR3 nucleotides: TGTGCCAGTAGTATAGAAGACAGTTCCTCCTACGAGCAGTACTTC. Protein product: CASSIEDSSSYEQYF. The complete variable domain, with remaining parts taken from reference TRBV19 and TRBJ2-7, reads DGGITQSPKYLFRKEGQNVTLSCEQNLNHDAMYWYRQDPGQGLRLIYYSQIVNDFQKGDIAEGYSVSREKKESFPLTVTSAQKNPTAFYLCASSIEDSSSYEQYFGPGTRLTVT.

The chain uses TRBV7-9 and TRBJ2-7; 9 nucleotides line up with TRBD1. The CDR3 is 13 residues long. Germline V gene lookup returns CDR1 SEHNR and CDR2 FQNEAQ (reference sequence). Germline trimming cut 4 bases from V and 5 bases from J; bases unmatched to any gene: 3. The CDR3 DNA follows: TGTGCCAGCAGCTACGGACAGGGGAACGAGCAGTACTTC. Translated, it gives CASSYGQGNEQYF.

This chain links TRBV11-2 with TRBJ1-3; possible D gene TRBD1, 5 bases. CDR1 SGHAT and CDR2 FQNNGV come from the germline V gene. Trimming took off 2 bases at V and 4 bases at J, with 12 bases between the two ends. The CDR3 has 15 amino acids. The CDR3 sequence: CASSLWGESGNTIYF. CDR3 nucleotides: TGTGCCAGCAGCTTATGGGGGGAGTCCGGAAACACCATATATTTT.

The chain employs TRBV5-6 and TRBJ1-2; the match to TRBD1 covers 7 bases. Trimming at V came to 4 bases and at J to 7 bases, leaving 7 bases not matched to a gene. This CDR3 contains 13 residues. Per the germline V gene, CDR1 is SGHDT and CDR2 is YYEEEE. In DNA, the CDR3 is TGTGCCAGCAGCCCCTGGGACAGTGCTGGCTACACCTTC. This codes for CASSPWDSAGYTF.

The chain uses TRBV25-1 and TRBJ1-1; 7 bases fit TRBD1. Unmatched junction bases numbered 10, after V lost 1 base and J lost 8 bases. CDR1 is MGHDK and CDR2 is SYGVNS in the germline V gene. CDR3 length: 15 amino acids. CDR3 loop: CASSELDWLQGEAFF. CDR3 coding DNA: TGTGCCAGCAGTGAATTGGATTGGCTACAGGGGGAAGCTTTCTTT.

The chain's CDR3 is CASGTVEDTQYF. The CDR3 nucleotides read TGTGCCAGCGGGACAGTTGAAGATACGCAGTATTTT. The V call is TRBV5-5, the J call TRBJ2-3, with 7 bases aligning to TRBD1. CDR3 length: 12 amino acids. V was clipped by 7 bases and J by 5 bases; unmatched bases: 4. The V gene's germline CDR1 is SGHKS and CDR2 YYEKEE (reference sequence).

The rearrangement uses TRBV28 and TRBJ1-2; maybe TRBD1 (5 bases). The CDR3 contains 12 residues. V lost 6 bases to trimming and J lost 8 bases, with 13 bases between them. CDR1 MDHEN and CDR2 SYDVKM come from the germline V gene. Here the CDR3 reads CASSGAGGGYTF. The CDR3, as DNA: TGTGCCAGCAGCGGGGCTGGGGGGGGCTACACCTTC.

This rearrangement joins TRBV19 to TRBJ2-5; tentative D call: TRBD1 (5 bases). V was trimmed by 2 bases and J by 5 bases, leaving 12 bases between them. From germline, CDR1 is LNHDA and CDR2 SQIVND (reference sequence). The CDR3 covers 14 residues. The CDR3 loop reads CASSIQFNRETQYF. CDR3 sequence (DNA): TGTGCCAGTAGTATACAGTTTAACAGGGAGACCCAGTACTTC.

The chain uses TRBV4-3 and TRBJ2-1; 10 nucleotides match TRBD2. The CDR3 has 15 amino acids. Germline V gene sequence: CDR1 LGHNA, CDR2 YSLEER. V was clipped by 6 bases and J by 1 base; unmatched bases: 3. The CDR3 DNA reads TGCGCCAGCAGTCGTAGCGGGGGGTCCTACAATGAGCAGTTCTTC. This translates into CASSRSGGSYNEQFF.

This clone has more than one count but fewer than ten. The chain couples TRBV7-3 to TRBJ2-3; TRBD1 might be the D (6 bases). This CDR3 has 15 residues. CDR1 and CDR2 (germline): SGHTA, FQGTGA. Trimming removed 5 bases at V and 6 bases at J, with 18 bases between. The CDR3 bases are TGTGCCAGCAGCCCAAGTGGAACAGGGACCGATACGCAGTATTTT. This translates into CASSPSGTGTDTQYF.

With regard to this clone: One junction end does not reproduce the germline sequence, and a read error may be involved. CDR3 DNA sequence: TGTGCCAGCACTGAACAGGGCGGAGGCAATCAGCCCCAGCATTTT. Translated: CASTEQGGGNQPQHF. The V gene is TRBV2, the J gene TRBJ1-5, with a weak D call TRBD1 (6 bases). The CDR3 loop spans 15 amino acids. Germline V gives CDR1 SNHLY, CDR2 FYNNEI.

The chain is built from TRBV14 and TRBJ1-1, with D unresolved. Germline CDR1 reads SGHDN; CDR2 reads FVKESK. The CDR3 contains 16 residues. V was shortened by 0 bases and J by 6 bases, with 17 bases between the two germline ends. CDR3 in amino acids: CASSQDVWAPISEAFF. CDR3 nucleotide sequence: TGTGCCAGCAGCCAAGATGTGTGGGCCCCGATCTCTGAAGCTTTCTTT.